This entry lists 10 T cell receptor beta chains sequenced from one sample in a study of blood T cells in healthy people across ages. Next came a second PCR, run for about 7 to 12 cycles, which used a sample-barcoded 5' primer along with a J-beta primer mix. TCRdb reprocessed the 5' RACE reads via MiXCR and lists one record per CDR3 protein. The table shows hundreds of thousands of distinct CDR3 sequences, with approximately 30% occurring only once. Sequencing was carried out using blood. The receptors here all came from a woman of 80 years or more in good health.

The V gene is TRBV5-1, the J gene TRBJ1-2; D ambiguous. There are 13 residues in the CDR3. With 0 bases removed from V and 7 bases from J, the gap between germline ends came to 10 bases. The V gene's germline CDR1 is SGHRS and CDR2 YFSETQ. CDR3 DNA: TGCGCCAGCAGCTTGGAAGGGTTTGCTGGCTACACCTTC. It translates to CASSLEGFAGYTF.

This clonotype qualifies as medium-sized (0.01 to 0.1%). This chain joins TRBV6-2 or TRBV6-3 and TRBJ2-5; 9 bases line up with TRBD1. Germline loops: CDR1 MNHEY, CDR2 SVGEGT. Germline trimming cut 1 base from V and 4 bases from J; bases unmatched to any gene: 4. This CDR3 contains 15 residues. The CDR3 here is CASSYFGTGTETQYF. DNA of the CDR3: TGTGCCAGCAGTTACTTCGGGACAGGGACAGAGACCCAGTACTTC.

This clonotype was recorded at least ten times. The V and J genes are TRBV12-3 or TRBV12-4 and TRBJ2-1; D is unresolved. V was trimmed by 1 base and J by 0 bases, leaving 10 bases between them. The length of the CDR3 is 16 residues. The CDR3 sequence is CASSLGTRSSYNEQFF. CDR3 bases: TGTGCCAGCAGTTTAGGCACGCGGAGCTCCTACAATGAGCAGTTCTTC.

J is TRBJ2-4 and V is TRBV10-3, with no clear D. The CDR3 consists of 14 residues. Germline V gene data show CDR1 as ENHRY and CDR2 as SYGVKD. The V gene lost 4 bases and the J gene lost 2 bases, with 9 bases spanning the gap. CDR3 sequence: CAISGEETKNIQYF. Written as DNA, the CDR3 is TGTGCCATCAGTGGAGAGGAAACCAAAAACATTCAGTACTTC.

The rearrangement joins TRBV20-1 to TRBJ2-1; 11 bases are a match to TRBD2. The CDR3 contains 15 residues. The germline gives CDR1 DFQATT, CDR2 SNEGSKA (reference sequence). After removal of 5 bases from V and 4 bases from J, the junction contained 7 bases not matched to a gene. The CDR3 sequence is CSAPPGLADYNEQFF. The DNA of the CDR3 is TGCAGTGCTCCCCCGGGACTAGCGGATTACAATGAGCAGTTCTTC.

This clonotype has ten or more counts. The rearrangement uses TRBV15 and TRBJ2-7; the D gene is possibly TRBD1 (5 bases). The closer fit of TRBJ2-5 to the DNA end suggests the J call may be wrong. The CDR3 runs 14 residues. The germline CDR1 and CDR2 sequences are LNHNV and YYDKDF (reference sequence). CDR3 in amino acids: CATSRDSQRGTQYF. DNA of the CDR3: TGTGCCACCAGCAGAGATAGTCAAAGGGGGACCCAGTACTTC.

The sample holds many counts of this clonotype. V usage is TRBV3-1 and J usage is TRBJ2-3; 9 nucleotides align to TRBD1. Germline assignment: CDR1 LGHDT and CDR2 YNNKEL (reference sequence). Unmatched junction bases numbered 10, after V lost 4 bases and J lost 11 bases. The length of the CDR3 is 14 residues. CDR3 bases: TGTGCCAGCAGCCGAATGCATTGGGACAGGGAGCAGTATTTT. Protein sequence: CASSRMHWDREQYF.

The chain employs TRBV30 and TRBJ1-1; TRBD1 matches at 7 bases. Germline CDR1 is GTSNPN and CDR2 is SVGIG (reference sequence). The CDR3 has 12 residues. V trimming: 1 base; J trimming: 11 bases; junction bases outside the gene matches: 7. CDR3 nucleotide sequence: TGTGCCTGGAGTGAAACACAGGGGATGGCTTTCTTT. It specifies CAWSETQGMAFF.

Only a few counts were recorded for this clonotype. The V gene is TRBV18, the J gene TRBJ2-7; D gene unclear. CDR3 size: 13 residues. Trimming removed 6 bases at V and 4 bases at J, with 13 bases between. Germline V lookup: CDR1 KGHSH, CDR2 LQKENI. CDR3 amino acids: CASSAPGRYEQYF. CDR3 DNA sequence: TGTGCCAGCTCCGCCCCCGGACGGTACGAGCAGTACTTC.

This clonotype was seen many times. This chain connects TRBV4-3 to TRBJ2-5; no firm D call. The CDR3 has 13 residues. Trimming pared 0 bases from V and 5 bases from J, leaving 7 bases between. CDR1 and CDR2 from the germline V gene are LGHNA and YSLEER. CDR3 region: CASSQELVETQYF. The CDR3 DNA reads TGCGCCAGCAGCCAAGAGTTGGTGGAGACCCAGTACTTC.